What follows are 15 T cell receptor beta chains derived from one specimen sequenced in a study of cytomegalovirus exposure and HLA in healthy donors. The PCR used 60 Vbeta and 13 Jbeta primers. Profiled with immunoSEQ multiplex PCR; TCRdb holds only in-frame clones, not every one. The repertoire shows about 51,000 clones; the top ten hold about 2.5%. Sequences were obtained from PBMCs. All receptors come from a female donor in good health and CMV-seronegative.

The CDR3 DNA reads as TGTGCCACCAGCAGAGAGGCGGCTGGGGAGGAGACCCAGTACTTC. It yields the protein CATSREAAGEETQYF. The V call is TRBV15, the J call TRBJ2-5; weak D call: TRBD2 (5 bases). The V and J ends lost 0 bases and 5 bases respectively, with 13 bases between them. CDR1 and CDR2 from the germline V gene are LNHNV and YYDKDF (reference sequence). This CDR3 spans 15 amino acids.

The chain combines TRBV7-9 with TRBJ2-5; possible D gene TRBD1, 5 bases. Germline V gene data show CDR1 as SEHNR and CDR2 as FQNEAQ (reference sequence). The germline V and J ends were trimmed by 4 bases and 1 base, with 10 bases remaining between them. This CDR3 contains 14 residues. Written as DNA, the CDR3 is TGTGCCAGCAGCTCACCAGGGTTCCAAGAGACCCAGTACTTC. Encoded protein: CASSSPGFQETQYF.

The rearrangement joins TRBV7-9 to TRBJ1-1; 7 bases fit TRBD1. There are 14 residues in the CDR3. Germline V gene data show CDR1 as SEHNR and CDR2 as FQNEAQ (reference sequence). V shed 6 bases and J 4 bases; nucleotides not matched to a gene: 8. The DNA of the CDR3 is TGTGCCAGCAGGGATAGACAGGGACCCACTGAAGCTTTCTTT. Translation: CASRDRQGPTEAFF.

On this clone: Its ends do not fully match the called genes, so a read error is possible. V usage is TRBV7-7 and J usage is TRBJ2-5; possibly TRBD2 for D (7 bases). The CDR3 has 15 residues. The germline V gene encodes CDR1 SSHAT and CDR2 FNYEAQ (reference sequence). CDR3 protein: CASSQDRMGGETQYF. CDR3 DNA: TGTGCTAGCAGCCAAGACAGGATGGGAGGGGAGACCCAGTACTTC. The variable domain in full, completed from reference TRBV7-7 and TRBJ2-5, reads GAGVSQSPRYKVTKRGQDVTLRCDPISSHATLYWYQQALGQGPEFLTYFNYEAQPDKSGLPSDRFSAERPEGSISTLTIQRTEQRDSAMYRCASSQDRMGGETQYFGPGTRLLVL.

The gene calls are TRBV19 and TRBJ2-3; 7 bases are shared with TRBD2. The CDR3 totals 16 residues. Germline-derived CDR1 and CDR2 are LNHDA and SQIVND (reference sequence). The ends lost 2 bases at V and 1 base at J; junction bases unmatched: 6. The CDR3 DNA reads TGTGCCAGTAGTATACGGGGGGACCTAGGCACAGATACGCAGTATTTT. Translating it yields CASSIRGDLGTDTQYF. Variable domain in full (rest from reference TRBV19 and TRBJ2-3): DGGITQSPKYLFRKEGQNVTLSCEQNLNHDAMYWYRQDPGQGLRLIYYSQIVNDFQKGDIAEGYSVSREKKESFPLTVTSAQKNPTAFYLCASSIRGDLGTDTQYFGPGTRLTVL.

This chain joins TRBV25-1 and TRBJ1-2, with 11 bases identical to TRBD1. J was trimmed by 7 bases and V by 6 bases; bases with no gene match: 7. Germline V gives CDR1 MGHDK, CDR2 SYGVNS. The CDR3 has 14 amino acids. CDR3 sequence reads: CASSASGTGGGYTF. CDR3 in DNA: TGTGCCAGCAGCGCCTCCGGGACAGGGGGTGGCTACACCTTC.

The gene calls are TRBV9 and TRBJ1-2, with D tentatively TRBD1 (5 bases). V dropped 4 bases and J dropped 4 bases, with 11 bases sitting between them. Germline loops: CDR1 SGDLS, CDR2 YYNGEE. The CDR3 length is 13 residues. The DNA for the CDR3 is TGTGCCAGCAGCACGACAGAAATCTATGGCTACACCTTC. Translation: CASSTTEIYGYTF.

The chain recombines TRBV7-9 with TRBJ1-4; D is possibly TRBD1 (6 bases). The CDR3 totals 15 residues. Germline V gives CDR1 SEHNR, CDR2 FQNEAQ (reference sequence). V lost 4 bases and J 10 bases, leaving 19 bases between the germline ends. The CDR3 DNA sequence: TGTGCCAGCAGCTCTCCCAGGGACAAGTCGGTAAAACTGTTTTTT. Translating gives CASSSPRDKSVKLFF.

The chain joins TRBV6-1 to TRBJ1-1; D perhaps matches TRBD1 (5 bases). Trimming pared 1 base from V and 10 bases from J, leaving 16 bases between. CDR3 length: 14 amino acids. Germline V gives CDR1 MNHNS, CDR2 SASEGT. CDR3 DNA: TGTGCCAGCAGTGAAGGGGGTGGGGCAGGTTTAGCTTTCTTT. Its protein product is CASSEGGGAGLAFF.

The chain employs TRBV7-3 and TRBJ2-1; 9 bases are shared with TRBD2. The germline V gene has CDR1 SGHTA and CDR2 FQGTGA. This CDR3 contains 15 residues. V lost 5 bases, J lost 8 bases, and 10 bases stayed unmatched. CDR3 bases: TGTGCCAGCAGCGGAGGTAGCGGGAGTCAGCATGAGCAGTTCTTC. Translated: CASSGGSGSQHEQFF.

This rearrangement joins TRBV7-8 to TRBJ2-5; TRBD2 aligns across 13 bases. The V and J ends lost 3 bases and 5 bases, in that order; junction bases with no gene match: 3. The CDR3 has 15 amino acids. Germline V gene data show CDR1 as SGHVS and CDR2 as FQNEAQ. The CDR3 loop reads CASSFTGLAGETQYF. CDR3 nucleotide sequence: TGTGCCAGCAGCTTCACGGGACTAGCGGGGGAGACCCAGTACTTC.

CDR3 in DNA: TGTGCCAGCAGTCCACAGATGACAGGGAATAGTGGCTACACCTTC. Translation gives CASSPQMTGNSGYTF. The V call is TRBV6-5, the J call TRBJ1-2; 7 positions match TRBD1. Germline CDR1 MNHEY, CDR2 SVGAGI. This CDR3 has 15 residues. V gave up 5 bases and J gave up 7 bases; unmatched junction bases: 13.

This chain links TRBV19 with TRBJ2-7, with 10 bases that match TRBD2. CDR3 length: 16 residues. From germline, CDR1 is LNHDA and CDR2 SQIVND (reference sequence). J lost 2 bases, V lost 4 bases, and 8 bases had no gene match. DNA of the CDR3: TGTGCCAGTAGTAAGGGACTAGCGATAGACGCCTACGAGCAGTACTTC. It encodes CASSKGLAIDAYEQYF.

This chain uses TRBV7-9 with TRBJ1-3, with TRBD1 matching over 11 bases. The CDR3 has 15 amino acids. From germline, CDR1 is SEHNR and CDR2 FQNEAQ (reference sequence). Germline trimming cut 4 bases from V and 5 bases from J; bases unmatched to any gene: 4. CDR3 DNA sequence: TGTGCCAGCAGCTCCGGACAGGGGGCACGAAACACCATATATTTT. Translation: CASSSGQGARNTIYF.

The chain employs TRBV4-2 and TRBJ2-7; 8 bases line up with TRBD2. Trimming took 4 bases from V and 2 from J; bases not matched to a gene: 10. CDR3 length equals 16 residues. From germline, CDR1 is LGHNA and CDR2 YNFKEQ. Here the CDR3 DNA reads TGTGCCAGCAGCCGCCCCCGTGACGGGGGGGCCTACGAGCAGTACTTC. It specifies CASSRPRDGGAYEQYF.